Following are 27 T cell receptor beta chains from one sample sequenced in a study of molecular identifiers for immune sequencing clone quantification. TCRdb processed the PCR reads anew with MiXCR; each CDR3 protein has one entry. The data show approximately 550,000 distinct CDR3 sequences, about 26% seen once. Specimen: naive CD8+ T cells from blood, with Jurkat cell RNA spiked in. Stated subset: FACS-sorted CD8+CD4-CCR7+CD45RA+ naive T cells. The receptors stem from a human donor in good health. Some libraries in this study had Jurkat cell RNA spiked in.

The rearrangement uses TRBV5-5 and TRBJ1-2, with D unresolved. The CDR3 sequence is 12 residues long. V lost 4 bases to trimming and J lost 10 bases, with 14 bases between them. CDR1 is SGHKS and CDR2 is YYEKEE in the germline V gene (reference sequence). In DNA form, the CDR3 reads TGTGCCAGCAGCACCCCGGACGGAGACTACACCTTC. This codes for CASSTPDGDYTF.

This clonotype was detected only a few times. The chain couples TRBV7-9 to TRBJ1-4, with TRBD1 as a possible D gene (6 bases). CDR1 is SEHNR and CDR2 is FQNEAQ in the germline V gene (reference sequence). This CDR3 contains 14 residues. Trimming cost V 5 bases and J 7 bases, with 14 bases left between them. The chain's CDR3 is CASSPPQGSEKLFF. CDR3 sequence (DNA): TGTGCCAGCAGCCCTCCCCAGGGGAGTGAAAAACTGTTTTTT.

V and J are TRBV30 and TRBJ2-5; D remains unclear. Germline lookup yields CDR1 GTSNPN and CDR2 SVGIG (reference sequence). Trimming took off 8 bases at V and 5 bases at J, with 21 bases between the two ends. The CDR3 spans 14 residues. This chain's CDR3 is CAGSPWPWVETQYF. In DNA form, the CDR3 reads TGTGCCGGATCTCCGTGGCCTTGGGTGGAGACCCAGTACTTC. The full variable domain, with the rest looked up from reference TRBV30 and TRBJ2-5, is SQTIHQWPATLVQPVGSPLSLECTVEGTSNPNLYWYRQAAGRGLQLLFYSVGIGQISSEVPQNLSASRPQDRQFILSSKKLLLSDSGFYLCAGSPWPWVETQYFGPGTRLLVL.

Ten or more counts support this clonotype. The chain joins TRBV14 to TRBJ1-5; D gene ambiguous. Germline assignment: CDR1 SGHDN and CDR2 FVKESK. CDR3 size: 12 residues. Deletions cut 0 bases from V and 7 bases from J, with 4 bases between. CDR3 in amino acids: CASSQEGQPQHF. DNA of the CDR3: TGTGCCAGCAGCCAAGAGGGACAGCCCCAGCATTTT.

The chain joins TRBV4-3 to TRBJ2-2; 8 nucleotides align to TRBD2. Per the germline V gene, CDR1 is LGHNA and CDR2 is YSLEER. V was clipped by 0 bases and J by 4 bases; unmatched bases: 7. The CDR3 is 17 residues long. Here the CDR3 reads CASSQDLLAGSTGELFF. In DNA, the CDR3 is TGCGCCAGCAGCCAAGATCTATTAGCGGGGTCCACCGGGGAGCTGTTTTTT.

This clonotype showed up many times. For the CDR3, the DNA is TGTGCCAGCAGTGGGGGACTAGCGGGGGACAATGAGCAGTTCTTC. Translating gives CASSGGLAGDNEQFF. The chain recombines TRBV6-1 with TRBJ2-1, with 14 bases aligning to TRBD2. Per the germline V gene, CDR1 is MNHNS and CDR2 is SASEGT. The CDR3 sequence is 15 residues long. V shed 4 bases and J 5 bases; nucleotides not matched to a gene: 1.

This clonotype was seen a handful of times. V is TRBV24-1 and J is TRBJ2-2; D may be TRBD1 (6 bases). CDR3 length equals 15 residues. Per germline, CDR1 KGHDR and CDR2 SFDVKD. V was clipped by 4 bases and J by 4 bases, with 12 bases between them. In DNA form, the CDR3 reads TGTGCCACCAGTGAGACCGGGACATCCACCGGGGAGCTGTTTTTT. The encoded protein is CATSETGTSTGELFF.

This clonotype occurred many times. J is TRBJ1-1 and V is TRBV7-9, with D perhaps matching TRBD1 (5 bases). The germline CDR1 and CDR2 sequences are SEHNR and FQNEAQ (reference sequence). V lost 0 bases and J 4 bases, leaving 12 bases between the germline ends. This CDR3 region has 15 residues. The CDR3 reads CASSLAQGGVTEAFF. CDR3 DNA: TGTGCCAGCAGCTTAGCGCAAGGAGGGGTCACTGAAGCTTTCTTT.

The V and J genes are TRBV7-6 and TRBJ1-2; the match to TRBD1 covers 9 bases. Germline assignment: CDR1 SGHVS and CDR2 FNYEAQ. This CDR3 spans 16 amino acids. The V segment lost 5 bases and the J segment 8 bases; nucleotides outside the gene matches: 15. The CDR3 loop reads CASSPTTGGGLGGYTF. CDR3 DNA: TGTGCCAGCAGCCCGACGACAGGGGGGGGGCTAGGCGGCTACACCTTC.

The chain combines TRBV7-9 with TRBJ2-5; 7 nucleotides line up with TRBD2. Germline V lookup: CDR1 SEHNR, CDR2 FQNEAQ (reference sequence). This CDR3 spans 16 amino acids. The V and J ends lost 3 bases and 2 bases, in that order; junction bases with no gene match: 9. CDR3: CASSFLSAGKQETQYF. CDR3 DNA sequence: TGTGCCAGCAGCTTTTTATCAGCGGGGAAGCAAGAGACCCAGTACTTC.

The genes are TRBV11-1 and TRBJ2-3; D ambiguous. Trimming pared 7 bases from V and 4 bases from J, leaving 18 bases between. Germline CDR1 is SGHAT and CDR2 is FQDESV (reference sequence). The CDR3 length is 15 residues. The CDR3 protein is CASTPPSLGADTQYF. CDR3 nucleotide sequence: TGTGCCAGCACCCCTCCCTCGCTAGGAGCAGATACGCAGTATTTT.

This clonotype was picked up many times. The CDR3 nucleotides read TGTGCCAGCAGTGGCGACAGGGGCCGGAATAGCAATCAGCCCCAGCATTTT. It is translated as CASSGDRGRNSNQPQHF. V usage is TRBV6-2 or TRBV6-3 and J usage is TRBJ1-5; TRBD1 agrees at 8 bases. The V gene end was trimmed by 5 bases and the J gene end by 0 bases; junction bases not matched to a gene: 9. CDR3 length: 17 residues. CDR1 is MNHEY and CDR2 is SVGEGT in the germline V gene.

This clonotype turned up a few times. The rearrangement joins TRBV20-1 to TRBJ1-5; 7 bases align to TRBD1. CDR1 and CDR2 (germline): DFQATT, SNEGSKA (reference sequence). Trimming took 4 bases from V and 3 from J; bases not matched to a gene: 9. The CDR3 length is 15 residues. The CDR3 protein is CSATPIGGFNQPQHF. CDR3 coding DNA: TGCAGTGCTACCCCCATAGGGGGCTTCAATCAGCCCCAGCATTTT.

Notes on this clonotype: One end of the junction is discordant with germline, which a read error may explain. The rearrangement uses TRBV27 and TRBJ1-1; D perhaps matches TRBD1 (5 bases). Per germline, CDR1 MNHEY and CDR2 SMNVEV (reference sequence). The CDR3 runs 13 residues. The DNA of the CDR3 is TGTGCCAGCTGGGGGGGGATTAGGACTGCAGCTTTCTTT. Translated: CASWGGIRTAAFF.

This chain joins TRBV11-2 and TRBJ2-3; D possibly corresponds to TRBD1 (5 bases). Germline CDR1 SGHAT, CDR2 FQNNGV. With 5 bases removed from V and 10 bases from J, the gap between germline ends came to 19 bases. This CDR3 contains 14 residues. The CDR3 bases are TGTGCCAGCAGCCAATTAGACAGCCTTGATGCGCAGTATTTT. It is translated as CASSQLDSLDAQYF.

The V call is TRBV6-2 or TRBV6-3, the J call TRBJ2-7; TRBD1 agrees at 8 bases. Germline CDR1 and CDR2: MNHEY and SVGEGT. The CDR3 has 15 residues. Losses at the gene ends were 7 bases for V and 2 bases for J; bases not matched to a gene: 10. The CDR3 loop reads CASILRRDRTYEQYF. The CDR3 nucleotides are TGTGCCAGCATTCTAAGACGGGACAGGACCTACGAGCAGTACTTC.

This clonotype was seen many times. The chain recombines TRBV5-1 with TRBJ2-7; 7 positions agree with TRBD1. Trimming took 4 bases from V and 3 from J; bases not matched to a gene: 10. The CDR3 sequence is 15 residues long. Germline CDR1 reads SGHRS; CDR2 reads YFSETQ. The CDR3 reads CASSPSDRTDYEQYF. The CDR3 nucleotides are TGCGCCAGCAGCCCGTCGGACAGGACGGACTACGAGCAGTACTTC.

This clonotype was seen ten or more times. This chain connects TRBV20-1 to TRBJ2-3; no reliable D call. The CDR3 runs 13 residues. Germline V gives CDR1 DFQATT, CDR2 SNEGSKA (reference sequence). Trimming took off 3 bases at V and 0 bases at J, with 7 bases between the two ends. DNA of the CDR3: TGCAGTGCTAGGGGGATGAGCACAGATACGCAGTATTTT. Translating it yields CSARGMSTDTQYF.

This clonotype was seen only a few times. The genes are TRBV9 and TRBJ2-7; a possible D gene is TRBD1 (5 bases). Germline V CDR1 and CDR2: SGDLS, YYNGEE. The V gene lost 5 bases and the J gene lost 3 bases, with 9 bases spanning the gap. This CDR3 is 12 amino acids long. The CDR3 reads CASSTGDYEQYF. CDR3 DNA: TGTGCCAGCAGTACAGGAGACTACGAGCAGTACTTC.

J is TRBJ1-3 and V is TRBV28; D is unresolved. Germline V gene lookup returns CDR1 MDHEN and CDR2 SYDVKM. Trimming left V 3 bases short and J 2 bases short, with 8 bases between. This CDR3 is built from 14 residues. Here the CDR3 reads CASSFRGPGNTIYF. CDR3 DNA sequence: TGTGCCAGCAGTTTCCGAGGGCCTGGAAACACCATATATTTT.

The chain has TRBV19 and TRBJ1-6, with D tentatively TRBD1 (5 bases). With 10 bases removed from V and 7 bases from J, the gap between germline ends came to 14 bases. The CDR3 runs 13 residues. CDR1 and CDR2 (germline): LNHDA, SQIVND (reference sequence). Here the CDR3 reads CATQNQGNSPLHF. CDR3 in DNA: TGTGCCACCCAAAACCAGGGAAATTCACCCCTCCACTTT.

In this sample, this clonotype turned up a few times. The V and J genes are TRBV30 and TRBJ1-1; unclear D gene. CDR1 is GTSNPN and CDR2 is SVGIG in the germline V gene (reference sequence). CDR3 length: 13 amino acids. The ends were cut back, 0 bases at V and 4 bases at J, with 9 bases in the middle. The CDR3: CAWSVIGSTEAFF. CDR3 coding DNA: TGTGCCTGGAGTGTAATAGGGAGCACTGAAGCTTTCTTT.

The genes are TRBV5-1 and TRBJ2-1; TRBD2 agrees at 7 bases. The germline gives CDR1 SGHRS, CDR2 YFSETQ. V shed 1 base and J 4 bases; nucleotides not matched to a gene: 8. The CDR3 totals 16 residues. The DNA for the CDR3 is TGCGCCAGCAGCTTGTGGTCGGGAGGAATGTACAATGAGCAGTTCTTC. Translating gives CASSLWSGGMYNEQFF.

The chain has TRBV27 and TRBJ2-7, with 8 bases lining up with TRBD1. V was clipped by 5 bases and J by 4 bases; unmatched bases: 4. The CDR3 has 13 residues. Germline V lookup: CDR1 MNHEY, CDR2 SMNVEV (reference sequence). In DNA form, the CDR3 reads TGTGCCAGCAGTAGGACAGGGAAGTACGAGCAGTACTTC. Its protein product is CASSRTGKYEQYF.

This clonotype was counted ten times or more. The chain uses TRBV29-1 and TRBJ1-4; 10 bases match TRBD1. The J segment lost 8 bases and the V segment lost 5 bases, leaving 5 bases of the junction unmatched. Germline V gene data show CDR1 as SQVTM and CDR2 as ANQGSEA. The CDR3 is 13 amino acids. CDR3 sequence: CSVSGQGPEKLFF. The CDR3 nucleotides are TGCAGCGTTTCGGGACAGGGGCCCGAAAAACTGTTTTTT. The full variable domain, rest sourced from reference TRBV29-1 and TRBJ1-4, is SAVISQKPSRDICQRGTSLTIQCQVDSQVTMMFWYRQQPGQSLTLIATANQGSEATYESGFVIDKFPISRPNLTFSTLTVSNMSPEDSSIYLCSVSGQGPEKLFFGSGTQLSVL.

In this sample, this clonotype turned up many times. This rearrangement joins TRBV7-9 to TRBJ1-5; a weak D match, TRBD1 (6 bases). Trimming removed 4 bases at V and 3 bases at J, with 13 bases between. CDR3 length: 15 amino acids. Germline values: CDR1 SEHNR, CDR2 FQNEAQ (reference sequence). The CDR3 protein is CASSSADSPNQPQHF. As DNA, the CDR3 is TGTGCCAGCAGCTCGGCGGACAGCCCCAATCAGCCCCAGCATTTT.

This clonotype was recorded at least ten times. V gene TRBV12-5 combines with J gene TRBJ1-2; 7 bases agree with TRBD1. CDR1 and CDR2 (germline): LGHNT, FRNRAP. The CDR3 runs 15 residues. J was trimmed by 2 bases and V by 5 bases; bases with no gene match: 8. For the CDR3, the DNA is TGTGCTAGTGGTCCTAAAACACAGGGGAACTATGGCTACACCTTC. Protein sequence: CASGPKTQGNYGYTF.